These T cell receptor beta chains were read from a single sample in a study of cytomegalovirus exposure and HLA in healthy donors. Produced via immunoSEQ multiplex PCR; TCRdb's table is partial and in-frame only. The sample includes around 97,000 clones, approximately 66% of them seen just once. Sample: PBMCs. Receptors originate from a woman in her 50s in good health and CMV-seronegative. Each CDR3 is given with its conserved first and last residue. The order of the fields is CDR3 DNA, CDR3 protein, V gene, D gene, J gene, clone size. D genes are given only for firm matches. Clone size, where shown, is once, few, many, or a class for clones that have expanded.

CDR3 DNA: TGTGCCAGCTCAACAGAGCTAGCGGGAGGAGCAGATACGCAGTATTTT
CDR3 protein: CASSTELAGGADTQYF
V gene: TRBV18
D gene: TRBD2
J gene: TRBJ2-3
clone size: -

CDR3 DNA: TGTGCCAGCAAGGGGTACCAAGAGACCCAGTACTTC
CDR3 protein: CASKGYQETQYF
V gene: TRBV2
D gene: -
J gene: TRBJ2-5
clone size: -

CDR3 DNA: TGTGCCAGTAGTAACTCCGGGACTGTCGGAAACATTCAGTACTTC
CDR3 protein: CASSNSGTVGNIQYF
V gene: TRBV19
D gene: -
J gene: TRBJ2-4
clone size: -

CDR3 DNA: TGTGCCAGCAGTCCACCACCCCAGGGATGGGAGACCCAGTACTTC
CDR3 protein: CASSPPPQGWETQYF
V gene: TRBV7-9
D gene: -
J gene: TRBJ2-5
clone size: few

CDR3 DNA: TGTGCCAGCAGCCGGGGACAGAGCCAGAATGAAAAACTGTTTTTT
CDR3 protein: CASSRGQSQNEKLFF
V gene: TRBV11-2
D gene: TRBD1
J gene: TRBJ1-4
clone size: once

CDR3 DNA: TGTGCCAGCAGCTTAGGCCTTTACGGCGGGGAGCTGTTTTTT
CDR3 protein: CASSLGLYGGELFF
V gene: TRBV7-2
D gene: -
J gene: TRBJ2-2
clone size: -

CDR3 DNA: TGTGCCAGCAGTTTAAGGGGCCTTACAGGTCAAAGTTACGAGCAGTACTTC
CDR3 protein: CASSLRGLTGQSYEQYF
V gene: TRBV27
D gene: -
J gene: TRBJ2-7
clone size: few

CDR3 DNA: TGTGCCAGCAGATTTACTATGGGCTACACCTTC
CDR3 protein: CASRFTMGYTF
V gene: TRBV2
D gene: -
J gene: TRBJ1-2
clone size: once

CDR3 DNA: TGTGCCAGCAGCGTAGCGCAAAGGAGCACCGGGGAGCTGTTTTTT
CDR3 protein: CASSVAQRSTGELFF
V gene: TRBV9
D gene: -
J gene: TRBJ2-2
clone size: -

CDR3 DNA: TGCGCCAGCAGCTTGGCCAGCCAAGAGACCCAGTACTTC
CDR3 protein: CASSLASQETQYF
V gene: TRBV5-1
D gene: -
J gene: TRBJ2-5
clone size: few

CDR3 DNA: TGCAGTGCTAGAGCAGCGGGGGAGCTGTTTTTT
CDR3 protein: CSARAAGELFF
V gene: TRBV20-1
D gene: -
J gene: TRBJ2-2
clone size: -

CDR3 DNA: TGTGCCAGCAGCTTAGGTCCGGGACAGGGGCCGAGGAGCTATGGCTACACCTTC
CDR3 protein: CASSLGPGQGPRSYGYTF
V gene: TRBV7-9
D gene: TRBD1
J gene: TRBJ1-2
clone size: -

CDR3 DNA: TGCGCCAGCAGAAGGACAGGGCTTGATAGGAATTCACCCCTCCACTTT
CDR3 protein: CASRRTGLDRNSPLHF
V gene: TRBV5-1
D gene: TRBD1
J gene: TRBJ1-6
clone size: once

CDR3 DNA: TGTGCCAGCAGTCCCCGGACACCCGCGGGGAAAGCTTTCTTT
CDR3 protein: CASSPRTPAGKAFF
V gene: TRBV27
D gene: -
J gene: TRBJ1-1
clone size: -

CDR3 DNA: TGTGCCAGCAGGGTGACAGGGAGCAATCAGCCCCAGCATTTT
CDR3 protein: CASRVTGSNQPQHF
V gene: TRBV28
D gene: TRBD1
J gene: TRBJ1-5
clone size: -

CDR3 DNA: TGTGCCAGCAGCCAAGGAACCGGGACAGCAGAAGAGACCCAGTACTTC
CDR3 protein: CASSQGTGTAEETQYF
V gene: TRBV4-2
D gene: TRBD1
J gene: TRBJ2-5
clone size: -

CDR3 DNA: TGTGCCAGCAGCCTAGGACAAAACACCGGGGAGCTGTTTTTT
CDR3 protein: CASSLGQNTGELFF
V gene: TRBV7-9
D gene: -
J gene: TRBJ2-2
clone size: -

CDR3 DNA: TGTGCCAGCAGTGAAGGAAAAGGGAGAGGAGATGGCTACACCTTC
CDR3 protein: CASSEGKGRGDGYTF
V gene: TRBV6-1
D gene: -
J gene: TRBJ1-2
clone size: -

CDR3 DNA: TGTGCCAGCAGTCTAGTCCCGGGACAGGTTTGGGGCCAAGAGACCCAGTACTTC
CDR3 protein: CASSLVPGQVWGQETQYF
V gene: TRBV28
D gene: TRBD1
J gene: TRBJ2-5
clone size: -

CDR3 DNA: TGCGCCAGCAGCCCATTGGGGGCGGTTAATGAAAAACTGTTTTTT
CDR3 protein: CASSPLGAVNEKLFF
V gene: TRBV4-1
D gene: -
J gene: TRBJ1-4
clone size: -

CDR3 DNA: TGCGCCAGCAAAGAAGCGGGAGGAAGGGAGACCCAGTACTTC
CDR3 protein: CASKEAGGRETQYF
V gene: TRBV5-1
D gene: TRBD2
J gene: TRBJ2-5
clone size: -

CDR3 DNA: TGTGCCAGTAGTATAGTGGAAGGGCAGGGGGCTTTTGGCTACACCTTC
CDR3 protein: CASSIVEGQGAFGYTF
V gene: TRBV19
D gene: TRBD1
J gene: TRBJ1-2
clone size: few

CDR3 DNA: TGTGCCAGCAGCCCAAATGGGAGGGGCTCTGGAAACACCATATATTTT
CDR3 protein: CASSPNGRGSGNTIYF
V gene: TRBV21-1
D gene: -
J gene: TRBJ1-3
clone size: once

CDR3 DNA: TGTGCCAGCAGCTTGGCCCCCGGACTAGCTAACGAGCAGTACTTC
CDR3 protein: CASSLAPGLANEQYF
V gene: TRBV5-1
D gene: TRBD2
J gene: TRBJ2-7
clone size: once

CDR3 DNA: TGTGCCAGCAGCGTAGGTCTAGCGGACTCGAACACCGGGGAGCTGTTTTTT
CDR3 protein: CASSVGLADSNTGELFF
V gene: TRBV9
D gene: TRBD2
J gene: TRBJ2-2
clone size: -

CDR3 DNA: TGTGCCAGCACCCCAGGGCGTTTGTCTGATACGCAGTATTTT
CDR3 protein: CASTPGRLSDTQYF
V gene: TRBV27
D gene: -
J gene: TRBJ2-3
clone size: once

CDR3 DNA: TGTGCCAGTAGTATTACAGGGAACAATCAGCCCCAGCATTTT
CDR3 protein: CASSITGNNQPQHF
V gene: TRBV19
D gene: -
J gene: TRBJ1-5
clone size: -

CDR3 DNA: TGTGCCACCAGCAGTAGACTAGCGGGGGCCACAGATACGCAGTATTTT
CDR3 protein: CATSSRLAGATDTQYF
V gene: TRBV15
D gene: TRBD2
J gene: TRBJ2-3
clone size: -

CDR3 DNA: TGTGCCATCAGGCTCACCGGGGTGGGCACAGATACGCAGTATTTT
CDR3 protein: CAIRLTGVGTDTQYF
V gene: TRBV10-3
D gene: -
J gene: TRBJ2-3
clone size: few

CDR3 DNA: TGTGCCAGCAGCGCCGGGACAGGGCGCACCACCGGGGAGCTGTTTTTT
CDR3 protein: CASSAGTGRTTGELFF
V gene: TRBV7-8
D gene: TRBD1
J gene: TRBJ2-2
clone size: -

CDR3 DNA: TGTGCCATAAGACAGGGGGCGACGGATACGCAGTATTTT
CDR3 protein: CAIRQGATDTQYF
V gene: TRBV10-3
D gene: TRBD1
J gene: TRBJ2-3
clone size: -

CDR3 DNA: TGTGCCAGCACCCACAGCAATGAGCAGTTCTTC
CDR3 protein: CASTHSNEQFF
V gene: TRBV6-6
D gene: -
J gene: TRBJ2-1
clone size: -

CDR3 DNA: TGTGCCAGCAGCTTAAACCGGGACAGCACTAATGAAAAACTGTTTTTT
CDR3 protein: CASSLNRDSTNEKLFF
V gene: TRBV11-3
D gene: TRBD1
J gene: TRBJ1-4
clone size: once

CDR3 DNA: TGTGCCAGCAGCTTACTCAAAAGACTAGCGGGGACAGATACGCAGTATTTT
CDR3 protein: CASSLLKRLAGTDTQYF
V gene: TRBV7-9
D gene: TRBD2
J gene: TRBJ2-3
clone size: -

CDR3 DNA: TGTGCCAGTAGTAGTAAAGACAGGGCGCGGGCCTTCTATGGCTACACCTTC
CDR3 protein: CASSSKDRARAFYGYTF
V gene: TRBV19
D gene: TRBD1
J gene: TRBJ1-2
clone size: -

CDR3 DNA: TGTGCCAGCAGCTATTTGCGGGACTATGGCTACACCTTC
CDR3 protein: CASSYLRDYGYTF
V gene: TRBV11-2
D gene: -
J gene: TRBJ1-2
clone size: -

CDR3 DNA: TGTGCCAGCTCCGGACAGACGAACACCGGGGAGCTGTTTTTT
CDR3 protein: CASSGQTNTGELFF
V gene: TRBV6-5
D gene: -
J gene: TRBJ2-2
clone size: -

CDR3 DNA: TGTGCCAGCAGCCCCCACACAAATCAGCCCCAGCATTTT
CDR3 protein: CASSPHTNQPQHF
V gene: TRBV7-2
D gene: -
J gene: TRBJ1-5
clone size: -

CDR3 DNA: TGTGCCAGCAGTTACTCCGATCGACAGTGGCCTGAAGCTTTCTTT
CDR3 protein: CASSYSDRQWPEAFF
V gene: TRBV6-6
D gene: -
J gene: TRBJ1-1
clone size: -

CDR3 DNA: TGTGCCACAACGGTCTCTGGAAACACCATATATTTT
CDR3 protein: CATTVSGNTIYF
V gene: TRBV10-3
D gene: -
J gene: TRBJ1-3
clone size: -

CDR3 DNA: TGCAGTGTCGGTACTGAAGCTTTCTTT
CDR3 protein: CSVGTEAFF
V gene: TRBV20-1
D gene: -
J gene: TRBJ1-1
clone size: -

CDR3 DNA: TGTGCCAGCAGTTTTATCGCTAGTCGGGAGACCCAGTACTTC
CDR3 protein: CASSFIASRETQYF
V gene: TRBV27
D gene: -
J gene: TRBJ2-5
clone size: -

CDR3 DNA: TGTGCCAGCAGTTTAACTAGCGGGCAAGAGACCCAGTACTTC
CDR3 protein: CASSLTSGQETQYF
V gene: TRBV6-5
D gene: TRBD2
J gene: TRBJ2-5
clone size: few

CDR3 DNA: TGTGCCAGCACCCATACACAGAACACTGAAGCTTTCTTT
CDR3 protein: CASTHTQNTEAFF
V gene: TRBV6-1
D gene: -
J gene: TRBJ1-1
clone size: -

CDR3 DNA: TGTGCCTGGAGTGCTGGACACGGGACCCAGTACTTC
CDR3 protein: CAWSAGHGTQYF
V gene: TRBV30
D gene: -
J gene: TRBJ2-5
clone size: few

CDR3 DNA: TGCGCCAGCAGCTTGGCCGGACAGGGGGGTTTTGGAAACACCATATATTTT
CDR3 protein: CASSLAGQGGFGNTIYF
V gene: TRBV5-1
D gene: TRBD1
J gene: TRBJ1-3
clone size: once

CDR3 DNA: TGTGCCATCAGTGAGATTACGGGTGCTGAAGCTTTCTTT
CDR3 protein: CAISEITGAEAFF
V gene: TRBV10-3
D gene: -
J gene: TRBJ1-1
clone size: -

CDR3 DNA: TGTGCCAGCAGTAACCGACAGGCCAGAGGAAACACCATATATTTT
CDR3 protein: CASSNRQARGNTIYF
V gene: TRBV6-1
D gene: -
J gene: TRBJ1-3
clone size: once

CDR3 DNA: TGTGCCAGCAGGCGGGGCTCAAACAATGAGCAGTTCTTC
CDR3 protein: CASRRGSNNEQFF
V gene: TRBV2
D gene: -
J gene: TRBJ2-1
clone size: -

CDR3 DNA: TGTGCCAGCTCACCAACTAGCGGTCCAACCTACGAGCAGTACTTC
CDR3 protein: CASSPTSGPTYEQYF
V gene: TRBV18
D gene: TRBD2
J gene: TRBJ2-7
clone size: -

CDR3 DNA: TGTGCCAGCTCATCCGGGACTAGCGGTGCATTAGGCTACGAGCAGTACTTC
CDR3 protein: CASSSGTSGALGYEQYF
V gene: TRBV18
D gene: TRBD2
J gene: TRBJ2-7
clone size: -

CDR3 DNA: TGTGCCAGCAGCCAGCCGGGACAAAGAGCCGAAAAACTGTTTTTT
CDR3 protein: CASSQPGQRAEKLFF
V gene: TRBV4-2
D gene: -
J gene: TRBJ1-4
clone size: few

CDR3 DNA: TGTGCCAGTAGTATAAAGGGGGATCAGCCCCAGCATTTT
CDR3 protein: CASSIKGDQPQHF
V gene: TRBV19
D gene: -
J gene: TRBJ1-5
clone size: -